These 11 T cell receptor beta chains were sequenced from one sample in a study of radiotherapy plus CTLA-4 blockade in lung cancer. The data were produced by immunoSEQ multiplex PCR, yet TCRdb's version contains in-frame clones alone and is incomplete. The table records 45,000 to 75,000 clones, around 80% of them present only once. Sequencing used peripheral blood, obtained from a patient treated with radiotherapy plus ipilimumab. These receptors originate from a human donor with non-small cell lung cancer who had a partial response to radiotherapy plus ipilimumab.

This clone has just one count. This chain connects TRBV10-3 to TRBJ2-7, with 7 bases identical to TRBD1. This CDR3 is built from 12 residues. V dropped 4 bases and J dropped 5; count of bases not matched to a gene: 2. Germline V lookup: CDR1 ENHRY, CDR2 SYGVKD. The CDR3 sequence: CAISGQGNEQYF. CDR3 nucleotide sequence: TGTGCCATCAGTGGACAGGGAAACGAGCAGTACTTC.

The chain is built from TRBV10-1 and TRBJ2-5, with D maybe TRBD2 (6 bases). V lost 0 bases, J lost 7 bases, and 15 bases lay in between. Germline V gives CDR1 WNHNN, CDR2 SYGVQD (reference sequence). The CDR3 has 15 residues. The CDR3 coding sequence is TGCGCCAGCAGTGAGTCCGGACTACCGCTGGGGACCCAGTACTTC. Protein: CASSESGLPLGTQYF.

The J gene is TRBJ2-5, the V gene TRBV19, with 13 bases matching TRBD2. CDR3 length: 16 amino acids. Germline values: CDR1 LNHDA, CDR2 SQIVND (reference sequence). The junction had 9 bases not matched to a gene; V was cut back by 4 bases and J by 7 bases. CDR3 region: CASSTGLAGNQGTQYF. The CDR3 bases are TGTGCCAGTAGTACGGGACTAGCGGGGAATCAGGGGACCCAGTACTTC.

This clone has only a few counts. The genes are TRBV5-4 and TRBJ2-6; D perhaps matches TRBD2 (6 bases). V dropped 3 bases and J dropped 2 bases, with 9 bases sitting between them. Germline V lookup: CDR1 SGHNT, CDR2 YYREEE (reference sequence). This CDR3 spans 15 amino acids. The CDR3 reads CASSSGGAGANVLTF. The DNA of the CDR3 is TGTGCCAGCAGCTCCGGGGGTGCTGGGGCCAACGTCCTGACTTTC.

This chain connects TRBV7-8 to TRBJ1-2; weak D call: TRBD1 (6 bases). Germline-derived CDR1 and CDR2 are SGHVS and FQNEAQ. The CDR3 is made up of 14 amino acids. V dropped 5 bases and J dropped 4 bases, with 14 bases sitting between them. The CDR3 reads CASSQIQGPYGYTF. CDR3 bases: TGTGCCAGCAGCCAGATTCAGGGGCCCTATGGCTACACCTTC.

The chain joins TRBV14 to TRBJ2-7; maybe TRBD1 (6 bases). This CDR3 has 16 residues. Looked up from germline, CDR1 is SGHDN and CDR2 is FVKESK. Trimming took 0 bases from V and 1 from J, leaving 13 bases between them. This CDR3 reads CASSQDSYRVSYEQYF. CDR3 DNA sequence: TGTGCCAGCAGCCAAGATTCCTACAGGGTTTCCTACGAGCAGTACTTC.

The chain recombines TRBV10-3 with TRBJ1-5; no clear D gene. The V end was cut by 3 bases, the J end by 0 bases, with 3 bases between. Germline assignment: CDR1 ENHRY and CDR2 SYGVKD. The length of the CDR3 is 13 residues. CDR3 protein: CAISDNSNQPQHF. The CDR3 DNA follows: TGTGCCATCAGTGACAATAGCAATCAGCCCCAGCATTTT.

The CDR3 reads CASKRRGRDTEAFF. In DNA, the CDR3 is TGTGCCAGCAAAAGGAGGGGTCGTGACACTGAAGCTTTCTTT. This rearrangement joins TRBV6-6 to TRBJ1-1, with D perhaps TRBD1 (5 bases). The CDR3 length is 14 residues. Germline V gives CDR1 MNHNY, CDR2 SVGAGI (reference sequence). V was cut by 7 bases and J by 3 bases, with 15 bases left in between.

The table lists this clone with a count of one. J is TRBJ2-3 and V is TRBV5-1; 8 positions match TRBD2. The V gene's germline CDR1 is SGHRS and CDR2 YFSETQ. With 0 bases clipped from V and 0 bases from J, the junction kept 6 bases outside the gene matches. The CDR3 spans 17 residues. The CDR3 region is CASSLGLAGTSTDTQYF. Written as DNA, the CDR3 is TGCGCCAGCAGCTTGGGGCTAGCGGGCACTAGCACAGATACGCAGTATTTT.

V usage is TRBV27 and J usage is TRBJ1-2; the D gene is possibly TRBD1 (6 bases). The length of the CDR3 is 15 residues. CDR1 MNHEY and CDR2 SMNVEV come from the germline V gene (reference sequence). Trimming stripped 5 bases from V and 8 bases from J, with 21 bases between. The CDR3, as DNA: TGTGCCAGCAGTCGGACGACCGGGACATTATTAGGCTACACCTTC. Protein: CASSRTTGTLLGYTF.

The V and J genes are TRBV18 and TRBJ1-2; possibly TRBD1 for D (6 bases). V was shortened by 1 base and J by 6 bases, with 24 bases between the two germline ends. Germline CDR1 KGHSH, CDR2 LQKENI. This CDR3 comprises 18 residues. The CDR3 coding sequence is TGTGCCAGCTCACCACTTGGTACCTCAGGGGTCGTTACGGATGGCTACACCTTC. The encoded protein is CASSPLGTSGVVTDGYTF.